The clone carrying this T cell receptor (beta chain) came up once. This entry is derived from a study of blood T cell repertoires in COVID-19. Overall study context: Specimens from acute and convalescent COVID-19 originated in the United States, Italy and Spain. T cells, B-cell-depleted T cells, or PBMCs supplied cDNA or gDNA.

Original data processing: Using reference gene primer amplification, nucleated cell counts were estimated. TCRdb's copy holds only in-frame clones and misses some; the assay was immunoSEQ multiplex PCR. The DNA gave D and trimming, while V, J and clone size come from that table. This table has around 180,000 clones, roughly nine tenths appearing once. Between the trimmed V and J ends, which lost 8 bases and 5 bases, there was a span of 15 bases. CDR1 and CDR2 (germline): MRHNA, SNTAGT. CDR3 size: 14 residues. V is TRBV6-4 and J is TRBJ2-2; tentatively, D is TRBD2 (6 bases). This receptor was identified in a man in his sixties with acute or convalescent COVID-19. The sequenced sample consisted of peripheral blood. CDR3: CASSSEEGTGELFF. Written as DNA, the CDR3 is TGTGCCAGCTCGTCAGAGGAGGGGACCGGGGAGCTGTTTTTT.